A single sample gave rise to the 15 T cell receptor beta chains below, sequenced in a study of metastatic and nonmetastatic thyroid tumors. Until they underwent thyroid surgery, no patient had received any treatment. TCRdb reprocessed the PCR reads via MiXCR. The repertoire holds 43,000 or so clones, with about 16% as singletons. The specimen sequenced was blood. The receptor source for this set is a female donor with papillary thyroid cancer or a benign thyroid nodule (not recorded which). Some clones in this sample may be carry-over from other donors' samples.

The J gene is TRBJ2-2, the V gene TRBV28, with a tentative D call TRBD2 (6 bases). Per germline, CDR1 MDHEN and CDR2 SYDVKM. The CDR3 spans 17 residues. The V end was cut by 2 bases, the J end by 3 bases, with 16 bases between. CDR3 coding DNA: TGTGCCAGCAGTTTAAGTAGTCTAGCGTTACACACCGGGGAGCTGTTTTTT. Its protein is CASSLSSLALHTGELFF.

In this sample, this clone turned up many times. The chain joins TRBV18 to TRBJ2-3, with D possibly matching TRBD2 (6 bases). Germline values: CDR1 KGHSH, CDR2 LQKENI. The CDR3 totals 14 residues. Deletions cut 5 bases from V and 2 bases from J, with 11 bases between. The CDR3 region has the DNA TGTGCCAGCTCAATCCGGGGACTCACAGATACGCAGTATTTT. Translation gives CASSIRGLTDTQYF.

In its sample, this clone was seen many times. The CDR3 DNA follows: TGCAGTGCTACAGGACTAGCGGGAGAGTACGAGCAGTACTTC. Translated, it gives CSATGLAGEYEQYF. V usage is TRBV20-1 and J usage is TRBJ2-7; 13 positions match TRBD2. The CDR3 is 14 residues long. The J segment lost 4 bases and the V segment lost 4 bases, leaving 4 bases of the junction unmatched. CDR1 and CDR2 (germline): DFQATT, SNEGSKA (reference sequence).

This clone showed up many times. The chain employs TRBV20-1 and TRBJ1-1, with 8 bases aligning to TRBD1. The ends lost 3 bases at V and 5 bases at J; junction bases unmatched: 11. CDR3 size: 15 residues. CDR1 and CDR2 from the germline V gene are DFQATT and SNEGSKA (reference sequence). The CDR3 nucleotides read TGCAGTGCTAGGGGACAGGTCCCCGGGGGGACTGAAGCTTTCTTT. Amino acids: CSARGQVPGGTEAFF.

This chain uses TRBV5-5 with TRBJ1-3; D possibly corresponds to TRBD1 (6 bases). V was clipped by 0 bases and J by 4 bases, with 14 bases between them. CDR1 and CDR2 from the germline V gene are SGHKS and YYEKEE (reference sequence). CDR3 length equals 16 residues. CDR3 coding DNA: TGTGCCAGCAGCTTGGATCTGGGGGCGGGCGGAAACACCATATATTTT. Encoded protein: CASSLDLGAGGNTIYF.

This clone was counted a few times. Other DNA sequences in this sample translate to the same CDR3. This chain joins TRBV12-5 and TRBJ2-1; the D is unclear. CDR1 and CDR2 from the germline V gene are LGHNT and FRNRAP. Deletions cut 4 bases from V and 8 bases from J, with 18 bases between. This CDR3 has 15 amino acids. The CDR3 loop is CASGSGRTYNDEQFF. In nucleotides, the CDR3 is TGTGCTAGTGGTTCTGGACGTACCTACAATGATGAGCAGTTCTTC.

This rearrangement joins TRBV20-1 to TRBJ1-6; 10 nucleotides match TRBD1. Trimming took 2 bases from V and 0 from J; bases not matched to a gene: 7. CDR3 length: 18 amino acids. Per the germline V gene, CDR1 is DFQATT and CDR2 is SNEGSKA (reference sequence). The CDR3, as DNA: TGCAGTGCTAGATTCGCCGGGACAGGGGTCTCCTATAATTCACCCCTCCACTTT. It codes for CSARFAGTGVSYNSPLHF.

Many counts were recorded for this clone. Distinct nucleotide sequences in the sample also encode this CDR3. This chain connects TRBV10-2 to TRBJ2-6; tentative D call: TRBD2 (6 bases). Germline V gene lookup returns CDR1 WSHSY and CDR2 SAAADI. V gave up 4 bases and J gave up 2 bases, with 6 bases separating them. This CDR3 has 14 residues. CDR3 sequence reads: CASSAGAGANVLTF. In DNA, the CDR3 is TGCGCCAGCAGTGCGGGGGCTGGGGCCAACGTCCTGACTTTC.

This clone was seen repeatedly, ten times or more. V is TRBV12-3 or TRBV12-4 and J is TRBJ1-5; 9 positions match TRBD1. The CDR3 sequence is 15 residues long. The ends lost 8 bases at V and 7 bases at J; junction bases unmatched: 12. The CDR3 nucleotides read TGTGCCAGCGGCGGGGGACAGGGAACGCTACAGCCCCAGCATTTT. It is translated as CASGGGQGTLQPQHF.

This rearrangement joins TRBV7-4 to TRBJ2-3; 7 bases map to TRBD1. Germline CDR1 SGHVT, CDR2 SQSDAQ. This CDR3 contains 16 residues. V lost 5 bases to trimming and J lost 3 bases; unmatched junction nucleotides: 11. The CDR3: CASSLSGGPVTDTQYF. The CDR3 nucleotides are TGTGCCAGCAGCCTTTCAGGGGGTCCCGTGACAGATACGCAGTATTTT.

This clone has a count of ten or more. The chain combines TRBV5-1 with TRBJ1-2; D ambiguous. Trimming took off 3 bases at V and 2 bases at J, with 5 bases between the two ends. The CDR3 is made up of 12 amino acids. CDR1 SGHRS and CDR2 YFSETQ come from the germline V gene. CDR3 in DNA: TGCGCCAGCAGCTCCGGAAACTATGGCTACACCTTC. Residues: CASSSGNYGYTF.

This clone was counted ten times or more. The chain combines TRBV20-1 with TRBJ1-4; maybe TRBD1 (6 bases). This CDR3 has 14 amino acids. Germline V gives CDR1 DFQATT, CDR2 SNEGSKA (reference sequence). Trimming removed 3 bases at V and 8 bases at J, with 16 bases between. The CDR3 loop is CSASLEGVNEKLFF. CDR3 nucleotide sequence: TGCAGTGCTAGCCTCGAGGGGGTAAACGAAAAACTGTTTTTT.

This clone was observed a few times. The J gene is TRBJ2-5, the V gene TRBV5-1; the D gene is possibly TRBD2 (5 bases). The CDR3 totals 13 residues. Germline V gene data show CDR1 as SGHRS and CDR2 as YFSETQ. The germline V and J ends were trimmed by 4 bases and 2 bases, with 9 bases remaining between them. CDR3 sequence: CASSPGLQETQYF. Written as DNA, the CDR3 is TGCGCCAGCAGCCCTGGACTGCAAGAGACCCAGTACTTC.

In its sample, this clone was seen many times. This chain joins TRBV24-1 and TRBJ1-2; no firm D call. The CDR3 is 15 amino acids. In germline, CDR1 is KGHDR, CDR2 SFDVKD. Trimming left V 5 bases short and J 8 bases short, with 20 bases between. CDR3 sequence: CATSVLPVGRGGYTF. For the CDR3, the DNA is TGTGCCACCAGTGTCCTCCCCGTGGGCCGAGGGGGCTACACCTTC.

The table lists this clone with many counts. The chain is built from TRBV20-1 and TRBJ2-1, with D unresolved. Germline assignment: CDR1 DFQATT and CDR2 SNEGSKA (reference sequence). The CDR3 loop spans 11 amino acids. V shed 0 bases and J shed 6 bases, with 3 bases lying between them. CDR3 in amino acids: CSARDANEQFF. The CDR3 DNA is TGCAGTGCTAGAGACGCCAATGAGCAGTTCTTC.